Shown below are 3 T cell receptor beta chains from a single sample sequenced in a study of immune heterogeneity within non-small cell lung tumors. A multiplex PCR containing 32 V primers and 13 J primers was used to amplify TCR beta CDR3. Via MiXCR, TCRdb re-called the multiplex PCR reads, giving one row per CDR3 protein. The sample holds more than 3,500 distinct CDR3 sequences, roughly 23% seen once. With approximately 650 ng used per sample, the template was genomic DNA from bulk tumor. Primary tumors were biopsied several times each, far apart, intraoperatively. Enrolled individuals presented with untreated, newly diagnosed non-small cell lung cancer and received curative surgery. The sample was lung tumor tissue. Receptor source: a man aged 55 to 69 with non-small cell lung cancer.

The rearrangement joins TRBV6-2 or TRBV6-3 to TRBJ2-1; 11 bases are shared with TRBD2. Germline V gene data show CDR1 as MNHEY and CDR2 as SVGEGT. This CDR3 region has 20 residues. V trimming: 4 bases; J trimming: 0 bases; junction bases outside the gene matches: 14. The CDR3 sequence is CASSSWGLADSLGSYNEQFF. CDR3 nucleotides: TGTGCCAGCAGTTCATGGGGACTAGCGGATTCCCTCGGCTCCTACAATGAGCAGTTCTTC.

By sample fraction, this clonotype is medium-sized. The V call is TRBV28, the J call TRBJ2-2; the match to TRBD1 covers 7 bases. This CDR3 spans 14 amino acids. V shed 3 bases, J shed 5 bases, and the junction held 3 bases outside the gene matches. Germline V CDR1 and CDR2: MDHEN, SYDVKM. The CDR3 spells CASSFTTGTGELFF. The CDR3 DNA reads as TGTGCCAGCAGTTTCACGACAGGGACCGGGGAGCTGTTTTTT.

This clonotype came up a few times. The chain has TRBV19 and TRBJ2-2, with 8 bases fitting TRBD1. Germline trimming cut 6 bases from V and 7 bases from J; bases unmatched to any gene: 13. The CDR3 is 16 amino acids. Germline assignment: CDR1 LNHDA and CDR2 SQIVND (reference sequence). The chain's CDR3 is CASSPMTRTGSGELFF. CDR3 DNA sequence: TGTGCCAGTAGCCCTATGACCAGGACAGGGAGCGGGGAGCTGTTTTTT. The whole variable domain, remainder taken from reference TRBV19 and TRBJ2-2, is DGGITQSPKYLFRKEGQNVTLSCEQNLNHDAMYWYRQDPGQGLRLIYYSQIVNDFQKGDIAEGYSVSREKKESFPLTVTSAQKNPTAFYLCASSPMTRTGSGELFFGEGSRLTVL.